This T cell receptor beta chain comes out of a study of cytomegalovirus exposure and HLA in healthy donors. Broader study findings: Later, TCR association rates were found to vary by HLA locus, highest for DRB1 and lowest for HLA-C. V- and J-gene trimming of TCR beta was linked (in a later analysis) to a missense DCLRE1C variant. Using the classifier, cytomegalovirus status was reportedly diagnosed with high specificity and sensitivity. Association of 15,000 to 20,000 TCR beta sequences with HLA alleles was found at 0.05 false discovery rate in a later analysis.

Worth noting for this clone: Its cognate antigen is unknown.

Primers: 60 Vbeta forward and 13 Jbeta reverse. The table came from immunoSEQ multiplex PCR; TCRdb's copy has only in-frame clones and leaves some out. This table holds 100,000 or so clones, more than 65% found once. The CDR3 has 15 amino acids. Per the germline V gene, CDR1 is MNHNS and CDR2 is SASEGT. The V end lost 0 bases, the J end lost 4 bases, and 12 bases lay between the germline ends. The chain recombines TRBV6-1 with TRBJ1-2, with D uncertain. Sequenced material: PBMCs. The TCR comes from a woman in her fifties or sixties in good health and CMV-seropositive. Here the CDR3 DNA reads TGTGCCAGCAGTGAAGCGCTTAACAGCTTCTATGGCTACACCTTC. Translation: CASSEALNSFYGYTF.